The rows below give T cell receptor beta chains drawn from one sample of a study of shared clonotypes between healthy human individuals. Sequenced by immunoSEQ multiplex PCR; TCRdb stores in-frame clones only, minus some. The sample has 2.3 million or so clones, 80% to 95% seen once. Sequences were obtained from naive CD4+ T cells from PBMCs. The receptors stem from a man aged 18 to 29 in good health. Some clones in this sample may be carry-over from other donors' samples. Both conserved end residues are part of each CDR3. The D gene is left open where the match is weak. The size of a clone is reported for some rows only, either as once, few or many, or as a class for expanded clones.

j_call | v_call | clone_size | d_call | cdr3_nt | cdr3_aa
TRBJ2-3 | TRBV7-3 | . | TRBD1 | TGTGCCAGCAGCCCCCCACAGGGGGCATTTCGAGATACGCAGTATTTT | CASSPPQGAFRDTQYF
TRBJ2-3 | TRBV11-2 | . | . | TGTGCCAGCAGCGAAGGACTTGCTACCGCAATTAGTGCAGATACGCAGTATTTT | CASSEGLATAISADTQYF
TRBJ1-5 | TRBV9 | . | . | TGTGCCAGCAGCTTATGGGACAATCAGCCCCAGCATTTT | CASSLWDNQPQHF
TRBJ2-7 | TRBV4-2 | . | TRBD2 | TGTGCCAGCAGCCCCGGACTAGCGGGAGCTGGCGAGCAGTACTTC | CASSPGLAGAGEQYF
TRBJ2-1 | TRBV19 | . | TRBD2 | TGTGCCAGTAGTATGGGAGGGACCAACTACAATGAGCAGTTCTTC | CASSMGGTNYNEQFF
TRBJ1-2 | TRBV19 | . | TRBD1 | TGTGCCAGTAGTAGGGGACAGTTCTATGGCTACACCTTC | CASSRGQFYGYTF
TRBJ2-7 | TRBV11-1 | . | . | TGTGCCAGCAGCTTAGACAGTTCTGCAGCCCCCTACGAGCAGTACTTC | CASSLDSSAAPYEQYF
TRBJ2-2 | TRBV7-3 | . | . | TGTGCCAGCAGCTTGGGGGCGAACACCGGGGAGCTGTTTTTT | CASSLGANTGELFF
TRBJ2-1 | TRBV5-1 | . | TRBD2 | TGCGCCAGCAGCCCGGGGGGACTCCCCGTACATGAGCAGTTCTTC | CASSPGGLPVHEQFF
TRBJ1-1 | TRBV6-5 | . | TRBD1 | TGTGCCAGCAGTATACAGGGGGCCACTGAAGCTTTCTTT | CASSIQGATEAFF
TRBJ2-1 | TRBV30 | . | TRBD1 | TGTGCCTGGAGTCGGACAGGCGGTAATGAGCAGTTCTTC | CAWSRTGGNEQFF
TRBJ2-7 | TRBV2 | . | TRBD2 | TGTGCCAGCACCGGTTCCCCTAGCGGGAGCACCTACGAGCAGTACTTC | CASTGSPSGSTYEQYF
TRBJ2-3 | TRBV5-1 | . | . | TGCGCCAGCAGCTTGGCAGGGGGAGGGCCTATAGATACGCAGTATTTT | CASSLAGGGPIDTQYF
TRBJ1-4 | TRBV18 | . | . | TGTGCCAGCTCACTCTCCCTGGGAACTTCTAATGAAAAACTGTTTTTT | CASSLSLGTSNEKLFF
TRBJ1-1 | TRBV5-1 | . | . | TGCGCCAGCAGCTTGGCCTGGACAGCGAACACTGAAGCTTTCTTT | CASSLAWTANTEAFF
TRBJ1-5 | TRBV5-5 | . | . | TGTGCCAGCAGCACTAGGGTAACATCTCAGCCCCAGCATTTT | CASSTRVTSQPQHF
TRBJ2-7 | TRBV27 | . | . | TGTGCCAGCAGTTTCCGGGACACCCACTACGAGCAGTACTTC | CASSFRDTHYEQYF
TRBJ2-5 | TRBV9 | . | TRBD2 | TGTGCCAGCAGCGTAGGAGGGAGGGACCAAGAGACCCAGTACTTC | CASSVGGRDQETQYF
TRBJ2-1 | TRBV5-1 | . | TRBD2 | TGCGCCAGCAGCTTAGGACTAGCGGGCTTCAATGAGCAGTTCTTC | CASSLGLAGFNEQFF
TRBJ2-1 | TRBV5-1 | . | . | TGCGCCAGCAGCTCCAGGGCGCTACAGGGACCCAATGAGCAGTTCTTC | CASSSRALQGPNEQFF
TRBJ2-2 | TRBV7-9 | . | . | TGTGCCAGCAGCTTTGTTCCGGGGACCGGGGAGCTGTTTTTT | CASSFVPGTGELFF
TRBJ1-1 | TRBV5-1 | . | . | TGCGCCAGCAGCCCGGTCCCCATGGGCACTGAAGCTTTCTTT | CASSPVPMGTEAFF
TRBJ2-2 | TRBV6-4 | . | TRBD2 | TGTGCCAGCAGTGGACTAGCGGGAGCGAACACCGGGGAGCTGTTTTTT | CASSGLAGANTGELFF
TRBJ1-3 | TRBV11-2 | . | TRBD1 | TGTGCCAGCAGCCCAACCCCCGGGACAGCTCCTTTCTCTGGAAACACCATATATTTT | CASSPTPGTAPFSGNTIYF
TRBJ1-2 | TRBV5-1 | . | TRBD1 | TGCGCCAGCAGCCCTTCCGGGACAGGGACCTATGGCTACACCTTC | CASSPSGTGTYGYTF
TRBJ1-2 | TRBV20-1 | . | . | TGCAGTGTTGAGAGTAACTATGGCTACACCTTC | CSVESNYGYTF
TRBJ2-1 | TRBV29-1 | once | . | TGCAGCGTTGAGATGGCGCCTCGGGATCCCAATGAGCAGTTCTTC | CSVEMAPRDPNEQFF
TRBJ1-3 | TRBV5-1 | . | . | TGCGCCAGCAGCTTGGGGTTCTCTGGAAACACCATATATTTT | CASSLGFSGNTIYF
TRBJ2-1 | TRBV7-3 | . | TRBD2 | TGTGCCAGCAGCTTAACACTCGGGACTAGCGGAGAGGATGAGCAGTTCTTC | CASSLTLGTSGEDEQFF
TRBJ2-5 | TRBV10-3 | . | . | TGTGCCACGGGGGACGGGGAGACCCAGTACTTC | CATGDGETQYF
TRBJ2-7 | TRBV4-2 | . | . | TGTGCCAGCAGCCAAGGTGTCAGGGCGCTCGAGCAGTACTTC | CASSQGVRALEQYF
TRBJ1-2 | TRBV5-4 | . | . | TGTGCCAGCAGCTTGGTGGCAGGGGAGGCAAAAGGCTACACCTTC | CASSLVAGEAKGYTF
TRBJ1-4 | TRBV29-1 | once | TRBD1 | TGCAGCGCGGGACAGGGAAATGAAAAACTGTTTTTT | CSAGQGNEKLFF
TRBJ1-2 | TRBV6-4 | few | TRBD1 | TGTGCCAGCAGGGACCCGGGACAGGGTAATGGCTACACCTTC | CASRDPGQGNGYTF
TRBJ2-6 | TRBV21-1 | . | . | TGTGCCAGCGGGGGGGCCCTCTATGGGGAAGCTGGGGCCAACGTCCTGACTTTC | CASGGALYGEAGANVLTF
TRBJ1-1 | TRBV19 | . | TRBD1 | TGTGCCAGTAGTATAGCAGGGGGGAGAACTGAAGCTTTCTTT | CASSIAGGRTEAFF
TRBJ1-2 | TRBV21-1 | . | . | TGTGCCAGCAGCAGACTTCGGGCGTCTGGCTACACCTTC | CASSRLRASGYTF
TRBJ2-3 | TRBV27 | . | . | TGTGCCAGCAGTCCAACCCCGCCCTCCCTTCCGAGCACAGATACGCAGTATTTT | CASSPTPPSLPSTDTQYF
TRBJ1-1 | TRBV19 | . | . | TGTGCCAGTACTCCCACAGGGAGAACTGAAGCTTTCTTT | CASTPTGRTEAFF
TRBJ2-3 | TRBV5-5 | . | . | TGTGCCAGCAGCTTGGACTGGGCAGATGCGCAGTATTTT | CASSLDWADAQYF
TRBJ2-7 | TRBV6-1 | . | TRBD2 | TGTGCCAGCAGTGAGCGGGGGACCTACGAGCAGTACTTC | CASSERGTYEQYF
TRBJ2-7 | TRBV6-5 | . | . | TGTGCCAGCAGTTACTCTTTCGGGGCATCCTACGAGCAGTACTTC | CASSYSFGASYEQYF
TRBJ2-1 | TRBV27 | once | . | TGTGCCAGCAGTTTAGAGGCTCCTGGGTACAATGAGCAGTTCTTC | CASSLEAPGYNEQFF
TRBJ1-2 | TRBV5-4 | . | TRBD1 | TGTGCCAGCAGCTTTTCCGGGACAGGGGTGGGCTACACCTTC | CASSFSGTGVGYTF
TRBJ2-3 | TRBV28 | once | TRBD2 | TGTGCCAGCAGTGACAGGACTAGCGGGAGTCGGGCTACTACGCAGTATTTT | CASSDRTSGSRATTQYF
TRBJ1-5 | TRBV18 | . | . | TGTGCCAGCTCACCCTCAGGGGTAGGGAATCAGCCCCAGCATTTT | CASSPSGVGNQPQHF
TRBJ2-5 | TRBV5-8 | . | TRBD2 | TGTGCCAGCAGCCCGCGGGGGGTCCTGCGGACCCAGTACTTC | CASSPRGVLRTQYF
TRBJ2-7 | TRBV11-2 | . | TRBD2 | TGTGCCAGCAGCTTACCCGGACTAGTCCACGAGCAGTACTTC | CASSLPGLVHEQYF
TRBJ1-4 | TRBV5-1 | . | TRBD1 | TGCGCCAGCAGCTGGACAGGGGGGACTAATGAAAAACTGTTTTTT | CASSWTGGTNEKLFF
TRBJ2-7 | TRBV7-9 | . | . | TGTGCCAGCAGCTCCCAAGTGGGGCAGGGCTCCTACGAGCAGTACTTC | CASSSQVGQGSYEQYF
TRBJ2-3 | TRBV4-1 | . | . | TGCGCCAGCAGCCACTACTCTTTCGCCGGGCTCAGAGATACGCAGTATTTT | CASSHYSFAGLRDTQYF
TRBJ2-3 | TRBV5-4 | . | . | TGTGCCAGCAGCTTGAACCAGCGGGTCACAGATACGCAGTATTTT | CASSLNQRVTDTQYF
TRBJ1-4 | TRBV9 | . | . | TGTGCCAGCAGCCCCGGCTCAACTAATGAAAAACTGTTTTTT | CASSPGSTNEKLFF
TRBJ1-4 | TRBV19 | . | TRBD1 | TGTGCCAGTAGTATGGGACAGGGGGTGGAAAAACTGTTTTTT | CASSMGQGVEKLFF
TRBJ2-5 | TRBV5-4 | . | TRBD1 | TGTGCCAGCAGCCACGACAGGGTCCAAGAGACCCAGTACTTC | CASSHDRVQETQYF